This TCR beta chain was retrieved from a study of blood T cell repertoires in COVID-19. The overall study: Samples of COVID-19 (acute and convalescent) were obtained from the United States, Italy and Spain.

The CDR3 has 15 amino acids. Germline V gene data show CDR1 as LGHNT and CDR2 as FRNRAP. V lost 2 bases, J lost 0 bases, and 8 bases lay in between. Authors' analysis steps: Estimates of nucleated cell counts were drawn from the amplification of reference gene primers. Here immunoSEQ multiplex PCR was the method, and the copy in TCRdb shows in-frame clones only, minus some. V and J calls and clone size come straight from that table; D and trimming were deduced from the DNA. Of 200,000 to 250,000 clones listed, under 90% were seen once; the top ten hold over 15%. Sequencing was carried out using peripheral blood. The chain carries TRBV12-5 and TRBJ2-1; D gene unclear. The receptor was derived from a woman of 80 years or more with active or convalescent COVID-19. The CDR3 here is CASGLLRFSYNEQFF. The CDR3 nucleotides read TGTGCTAGTGGTTTGTTGCGGTTCTCCTACAATGAGCAGTTCTTC.